This T cell receptor beta chain was identified in a study of CD8 T cells in Susac syndrome. Blood CD8+ and CD4+ T cells underwent high-throughput TCR beta sequencing. Diagnostic criteria defined recently for definite or probable disease were met by the Susac syndrome patients. Both CD4+ and CD8+ T cells were negatively isolated, and TEMRA cells underwent FACS enrichment. This CDR3 spans 13 amino acids. Per the germline V gene, CDR1 is MNHEY and CDR2 is SVGAGI. Whole-study results and caveats: Clonal expansion was missing from Susac syndrome CD4+ T cell repertoires.

Reverse transcription of about 0.5 to 1 ug RNA was carried out with random hexamers. From the immunoSEQ multiplex PCR reads, TCRdb called clonotypes with MiXCR, one entry per CDR3 protein. The table has 200,000 to 250,000 distinct CDR3 sequences, 94% seen once. For this clonotype: What it recognizes is unknown. One end of the junction does not line up with germline, which may come from a read error.

The V gene is TRBV6-5, the J gene TRBJ1-6; the D is unclear. Sequencing was carried out using CD4+ T cells from PBMCs. This TCR was sampled from a human donor with Susac syndrome. The CDR3 DNA reads as TGTGCGAGCACTAACTCCTATAATTCACCCCTCCACTTT. This codes for CASTNSYNSPLHF.